The next 32 T cell receptor beta chains were all read from a single sample in a study of T cells in Graves' hyperthyroidism and ophthalmopathy. Amplification targeted TCR beta CDR3 regions from RNA transcripts. The TCR CDR3 first-round RT-PCR relied on the HTBI primer set. Each CDR3 protein is one row after TCRdb ran MiXCR on the multiplex PCR reads. The repertoire holds about 620,000 distinct CDR3 sequences, under 20% seen once, with less than 4.5% in the top ten. Material: blood. The origin of the receptors is a woman in her twenties or thirties with Graves' hyperthyroidism.

This clonotype was seen at least ten times. V usage is TRBV10-3 and J usage is TRBJ2-7; D is tentatively TRBD1 or TRBD2 (5 bases each). CDR3 length equals 13 residues. Germline-derived CDR1 and CDR2 are ENHRY and SYGVKD. V was pared by 2 bases and J by 3 bases, with 8 bases between. CDR3 coding DNA: TGTGCCATCAGTGAGCGGGACGACTACGAGCAGTACTTC. This encodes CAISERDDYEQYF.

This clonotype turned up a few times. The J gene is TRBJ2-7, the V gene TRBV20-1, with no clear D. The V end lost 4 bases, the J end lost 3 bases, and 10 bases lay between the germline ends. CDR1 is DFQATT, CDR2 SNEGSKA, per germline (reference sequence). The CDR3 has 12 amino acids. CDR3 amino acids: CSATRTNYEQYF. CDR3 DNA sequence: TGCAGTGCTACCCGAACAAACTACGAGCAGTACTTC.

This clonotype showed up just a few times. The chain is built from TRBV5-6 and TRBJ1-1; D is unresolved. The V gene's germline CDR1 is SGHDT and CDR2 YYEEEE. The CDR3 contains 13 residues. V shed 3 bases and J shed 7 bases, with 13 bases lying between them. The CDR3 nucleotides are TGTGCCAGCAGCTCGGGCGGCGGGGTTGAAGCTTTCTTT. As protein: CASSSGGGVEAFF.

The DNA for the CDR3 is TGTGCCAGCAGTTCCTCCCGGACTAGCGTTAACACCGGGGAGCTGTTTTTT. It specifies CASSSSRTSVNTGELFF. V gene TRBV27 combines with J gene TRBJ2-2; 9 bases agree with TRBD2. The V segment lost 4 bases and the J segment 2 bases; nucleotides outside the gene matches: 8. The CDR3 runs to 17 residues. Per germline, CDR1 MNHEY and CDR2 SMNVEV (reference sequence).

This clonotype was observed a few times. The chain links TRBV28 to TRBJ1-6; 7 bases fit TRBD1. Looked up from germline, CDR1 is MDHEN and CDR2 is SYDVKM. This CDR3 has 16 amino acids. V lost 6 bases and J lost 9; bases outside the gene matches: 14. CDR3 amino acids: CASRRRQGPAVSPLHF. CDR3 coding DNA: TGTGCCAGCAGAAGAAGACAGGGACCCGCGGTTTCACCCCTCCACTTT.

This clonotype occurred many times. The chain is built from TRBV12-3 or TRBV12-4 and TRBJ2-7, with 8 bases identical to TRBD1. This CDR3 is 15 amino acids long. With V trimmed by 1 base and J by 0 bases, 2 bases remained unmatched. In DNA, the CDR3 is TGTGCCAGCAGTTTAGGGGGACAGGTCTCCTACGAGCAGTACTTC. Translation: CASSLGGQVSYEQYF.

The genes are TRBV5-1 and TRBJ2-2, with unresolved D. Germline V gene sequence: CDR1 SGHRS, CDR2 YFSETQ. This CDR3 is built from 14 residues. Trimming shortened V by 3 bases and J by 0 bases, and 6 bases separated the two germline ends. DNA of the CDR3: TGCGCCAGCAGCTGGACCCCGAACACCGGGGAGCTGTTTTTT. Protein: CASSWTPNTGELFF.

This clonotype was seen many times. The CDR3: CASSLMERGYSNQPQHF. CDR3 sequence (DNA): TGTGCCAGCAGCTTAATGGAAAGGGGGTATAGCAATCAGCCCCAGCATTTT. The chain links TRBV7-2 to TRBJ1-5; tentatively, D is TRBD1 (6 bases). Germline CDR1 and CDR2: SGHTA and FQGNSA. V was cut by 2 bases and J by 0 bases, with 14 bases left in between. The length of the CDR3 is 17 residues. The whole variable domain, remainder taken from reference TRBV7-2 and TRBJ1-5, is GAGVSQSPSNKVTEKGKDVELRCDPISGHTALYWYRQSLGQGLEFLIYFQGNSAPDKSGLPSDRFSAERTGGSVSTLTIQRTQQEDSAVYLCASSLMERGYSNQPQHFGDGTRLSIL.

The chain carries TRBV20-1 and TRBJ2-1; D uncertain. Matching the DNA end better, TRBJ2-7 makes the J call doubtful. The germline gives CDR1 DFQATT, CDR2 SNEGSKA (reference sequence). The CDR3 loop spans 12 amino acids. CDR3 sequence: CSASGLYNEQYF. CDR3 nucleotides: TGCAGTGCTAGCGGGTTATACAATGAGCAGTACTTC.

This clonotype was seen a few times. The rearrangement joins TRBV11-3 to TRBJ1-1, with D tentatively TRBD1 (5 bases). This CDR3 contains 14 residues. Deletions cut 3 bases from V and 1 base from J, with 9 bases between. Germline V gene lookup returns CDR1 SGHNT and CDR2 YENEEA. The CDR3 reads CASSFAQGNTEAFF. CDR3 nucleotide sequence: TGTGCCAGCAGCTTCGCGCAGGGGAACACTGAAGCTTTCTTT. Looking up the rest from reference TRBV11-3 and TRBJ1-1 gives the full variable domain: EAGVVQSPRYKIIEKKQPVAFWCNPISGHNTLYWYLQNLGQGPELLIRYENEEAVDDSQLPKDRFSAERLKGVDSTLKIQPAELGDSAVYLCASSFAQGNTEAFFGQGTRLTVV.

The chain joins TRBV9 to TRBJ1-6; 9 positions agree with TRBD1. Germline V gene lookup returns CDR1 SGDLS and CDR2 YYNGEE. V was clipped by 0 bases and J by 3 bases; unmatched bases: 13. CDR3 length equals 20 residues. Here the CDR3 reads CASSVAPSPGQGLYNSPLHF. In nucleotides, the CDR3 is TGTGCCAGCAGCGTAGCCCCATCGCCGGGACAGGGCCTCTATAATTCACCCCTCCACTTT.

This clonotype was counted ten times or more. The gene calls are TRBV20-1 and TRBJ2-5; 7 bases are a match to TRBD2. V gave up 6 bases and J gave up 4 bases; unmatched junction bases: 14. The CDR3 contains 15 residues. Germline V CDR1 and CDR2: DFQATT, SNEGSKA (reference sequence). CDR3 bases: TGCAGTGCCCGGAAAGGGCTAGCGGCTACAGAGACCCAGTACTTC. As protein: CSARKGLAATETQYF.

This rearrangement joins TRBV19 to TRBJ1-2, with D unresolved. CDR3 length: 14 residues. Trimming left V 6 bases short and J 0 bases short, with 11 bases between. Germline CDR1 and CDR2: LNHDA and SQIVND (reference sequence). Written as DNA, the CDR3 is TGTGCCAGTAGCCACAGTAACACTAACTATGGCTACACCTTC. Its protein product is CASSHSNTNYGYTF.

This clonotype was seen a handful of times. This chain uses TRBV30 with TRBJ2-3, with TRBD1 matching over 7 bases. This CDR3 is built from 15 residues. In germline, CDR1 is GTSNPN, CDR2 SVGIG (reference sequence). V shed 2 bases and J 0 bases; nucleotides not matched to a gene: 5. CDR3 sequence reads: CAWSKDRSSTDTQYF. CDR3 nucleotides: TGTGCCTGGAGTAAGGACAGGTCTAGCACAGATACGCAGTATTTT.

This clonotype has ten or more counts. This chain's CDR3 is CSGDMPAGETQYF. The DNA for the CDR3 is TGCAGCGGGGATATGCCAGCGGGGGAGACCCAGTACTTC. The V and J genes are TRBV29-1 and TRBJ2-5, with TRBD2 matching 7 bases. The CDR3 is made up of 13 amino acids. With V trimmed by 7 bases and J by 5 bases, 10 bases remained unmatched. Germline V CDR1 and CDR2: SQVTM, ANQGSEA.

This clonotype was observed many times. The chain has TRBV28 and TRBJ2-1; TRBD2 might be the D (6 bases). Per the germline V gene, CDR1 is MDHEN and CDR2 is SYDVKM. The V end was cut by 5 bases, the J end by 7 bases, with 24 bases between. There are 17 residues in the CDR3. The CDR3 coding sequence is TGTGCCAGCAGTCCCTTATGGGTGGGGGACTTCGGAAATGAGCAGTTCTTC. Translating gives CASSPLWVGDFGNEQFF.

This clonotype was seen repeatedly, ten times or more. The chain has TRBV11-3 and TRBJ2-7, with D tentatively TRBD1 (5 bases). Trimming shortened V by 5 bases and J by 7 bases, and 9 bases separated the two germline ends. Germline V gives CDR1 SGHNT, CDR2 YENEEA. This CDR3 is built from 11 residues. The DNA for the CDR3 is TGTGCCAGCAGCGACAGACAGGAGCAGTACTTC. Translated: CASSDRQEQYF.

CDR3 DNA sequence: TGTGCCAGCTCACCTTCAGTGGACAGCCACACTGAAGCTTTCTTT. Protein product: CASSPSVDSHTEAFF. V gene TRBV18 combines with J gene TRBJ1-1, with a possible D match to TRBD1 (6 bases). V shed 3 bases and J shed 3 bases, with 14 bases lying between them. CDR1 KGHSH and CDR2 LQKENI come from the germline V gene. The CDR3 runs 15 residues.

This clonotype has a handful of counts. The genes are TRBV12-3 or TRBV12-4 and TRBJ2-6, with 10 bases matching TRBD2. CDR3 length: 16 residues. Trimming removed 6 bases from V and 4 bases from J; junction bases left unmatched: 6. Written as DNA, the CDR3 is TGTGCCAGCAGCCTCCTAGCGGGAGCAGGGGCCAACGTCCTGACTTTC. The encoded protein is CASSLLAGAGANVLTF.

The sample holds many counts of this clonotype. V usage is TRBV6-5 and J usage is TRBJ2-1; the match to TRBD1 covers 10 bases. Germline loops: CDR1 MNHEY, CDR2 SVGAGI. Trimming cost V 2 bases and J 0 bases; bases outside gene matches: 10. The CDR3 has 19 residues. DNA for the CDR3: TGTGCCAGCAGTTACGAGGACAGGGGGAGATCGAACTCCTACAATGAGCAGTTCTTC. It encodes CASSYEDRGRSNSYNEQFF.

The V call is TRBV19, the J call TRBJ2-7; unclear D gene. CDR3 length equals 12 residues. The V gene's germline CDR1 is LNHDA and CDR2 SQIVND (reference sequence). The ends were cut back, 7 bases at V and 0 bases at J, with 7 bases in the middle. CDR3 nucleotide sequence: TGTGCCAGTACATCGTCCTCCTACGAGCAGTACTTC. This sequence encodes CASTSSSYEQYF.

This clonotype was detected a few times. DNA for the CDR3: TGTGCCGCGATCCCGGGAGGAGGGTTCGTGGATTCACCCCTCCACTTT. Residues: CAAIPGGGFVDSPLHF. V usage is TRBV10-3 and J usage is TRBJ1-6, with unresolved D. Germline values: CDR1 ENHRY, CDR2 SYGVKD. The CDR3 spans 16 residues. Trimming shortened V by 11 bases and J by 8 bases, and 25 bases separated the two germline ends.

As to this clonotype: Given a much more abundant clone one base away, this may be a read error. The chain carries TRBV6-2 or TRBV6-3 and TRBJ1-1; possibly TRBD1 for D (5 bases). The CDR3 has 14 residues. Trimming took off 7 bases at V and 10 bases at J, with 22 bases between the two ends. The V gene's germline CDR1 is MNHEY and CDR2 SVGEGT. The CDR3 DNA reads TGTGCCAGCACCTACACCCCTCGGGACTCTGGAGCTTTCTTT. The encoded protein is CASTYTPRDSGAFF.

In its sample, this clonotype was seen a few times. The rearrangement links TRBV28 to TRBJ1-2, with no clear D. The CDR3 has 14 residues. V gave up 2 bases and J gave up 2 bases, with 9 bases separating them. Per germline, CDR1 MDHEN and CDR2 SYDVKM. This chain's CDR3 is CASSLEGRNYGYTF. The DNA for the CDR3 is TGTGCCAGCAGTTTAGAAGGGAGAAACTATGGCTACACCTTC.

This clonotype came up many times. The chain employs TRBV30 and TRBJ2-2; TRBD1 matches at 9 bases. The germline CDR1 and CDR2 sequences are GTSNPN and SVGIG (reference sequence). J was trimmed by 3 bases and V by 7 bases; bases with no gene match: 6. This CDR3 spans 14 amino acids. CDR3 DNA: TGTGCCTCGGACAGGGGTAGCGACACCGGGGAGCTGTTTTTT. Amino acid sequence: CASDRGSDTGELFF.

The table lists this clonotype with a few counts. The genes are TRBV7-3 and TRBJ2-3; TRBD2 matches at 15 bases. V shed 5 bases, J shed 5 bases, and the junction held 5 bases outside the gene matches. Germline lookup yields CDR1 SGHTA and CDR2 FQGTGA. The CDR3 totals 16 residues. The CDR3 sequence: CASSRPGLAGGDTQYF. DNA of the CDR3: TGTGCCAGCAGCCGCCCGGGACTAGCGGGGGGAGATACGCAGTATTTT.

This clonotype turned up a few times. The chain has TRBV30 and TRBJ2-6, with TRBD1 as a possible D gene (5 bases). V was pared by 5 bases and J by 1 base, with 9 bases between. The CDR3 has 14 residues. Germline V gene data show CDR1 as GTSNPN and CDR2 as SVGIG (reference sequence). CDR3 DNA sequence: TGTGCCTGGTCTGCAGGGTCTGGGGCCAACGTCCTGACTTTC. This translates into CAWSAGSGANVLTF.

This clonotype was seen repeatedly, ten times or more. V gene TRBV7-2 combines with J gene TRBJ1-2; D may be TRBD1 (5 bases). Germline CDR1 is SGHTA and CDR2 is FQGNSA. This CDR3 contains 15 residues. V was trimmed by 1 base and J by 4 bases, leaving 13 bases between them. The CDR3 is CASSLEGRQLYGYTF. In nucleotides, the CDR3 is TGTGCCAGCAGCTTAGAGGGAAGACAGCTCTATGGCTACACCTTC.

CDR3 sequence reads: CSVAGLAANNEQFF. Written as DNA, the CDR3 is TGCAGCGTTGCCGGACTAGCGGCGAACAATGAGCAGTTCTTC. The chain carries TRBV29-1 and TRBJ2-1, with 10 bases aligning to TRBD2. The CDR3 length is 14 residues. The V segment lost 4 bases and the J segment 5 bases; nucleotides outside the gene matches: 5. CDR1 and CDR2 from the germline V gene are SQVTM and ANQGSEA.

The chain recombines TRBV28 with TRBJ1-6; unclear D gene. The CDR3 is 15 residues long. With 2 bases removed from V and 5 bases from J, the gap between germline ends came to 10 bases. Looked up from germline, CDR1 is MDHEN and CDR2 is SYDVKM. The CDR3 loop is CASSLRHVNNSPLHF. The CDR3 region has the DNA TGTGCCAGCAGTTTAAGGCATGTTAATAATTCACCCCTCCACTTT.

The J gene is TRBJ2-1, the V gene TRBV10-2; D possibly corresponds to TRBD2 (5 bases). V shed 8 bases and J shed 9 bases, with 17 bases lying between them. This CDR3 is built from 13 residues. Germline V CDR1 and CDR2: WSHSY, SAAADI. CDR3 nucleotides: TGCGCCAGCTTTGTCGGTAGCGTAACTGAGCAGTTCTTC. Encoded protein: CASFVGSVTEQFF.

This clonotype was counted many times. The V call is TRBV20-1, the J call TRBJ1-1, with 9 bases fitting TRBD1. V dropped 0 bases and J dropped 7; count of bases not matched to a gene: 6. The germline V gene encodes CDR1 DFQATT and CDR2 SNEGSKA (reference sequence). This CDR3 region has 14 residues. The CDR3 nucleotides are TGCAGTGCTAGAGAGTGGGACAGGGAAAATGAAGCTTTCTTT. It specifies CSAREWDRENEAFF.